This T cell receptor beta chain was obtained from a study of OX40 agonist ivuxolimab in advanced cancers. Study background: An anti-OX40 (CD134) antibody with agonistic activity, ivuxolimab, was administered to patients. Age averaged around 54 years (range 23 to 79), and around 87% were male.

Data came from immunoSEQ multiplex PCR; TCRdb stores just in-frame clones and leaves some out. The sample holds 40,000 to 45,000 clones; approximately 91% are singletons and the top ten take approximately 13%. Germline-derived CDR1 and CDR2 are SEHNR and FQNEAQ (reference sequence). The CDR3 contains 16 residues. Trimming pared 5 bases from V and 0 bases from J, leaving 11 bases between. The sample consisted of CD4+ or CD8+ T cells sorted from blood, taken in a trial of the OX40 agonist ivuxolimab. This clonotype originated in an adult with an advanced solid tumor such as melanoma, head and neck, liver or kidney cancer. The gene calls are TRBV7-9 and TRBJ2-6; D call uncertain. This CDR3 reads CASSPLSGSGANVLTF. The CDR3 nucleotides read TGTGCCAGCAGCCCCCTTTCTGGCTCTGGGGCCAACGTCCTGACTTTC.